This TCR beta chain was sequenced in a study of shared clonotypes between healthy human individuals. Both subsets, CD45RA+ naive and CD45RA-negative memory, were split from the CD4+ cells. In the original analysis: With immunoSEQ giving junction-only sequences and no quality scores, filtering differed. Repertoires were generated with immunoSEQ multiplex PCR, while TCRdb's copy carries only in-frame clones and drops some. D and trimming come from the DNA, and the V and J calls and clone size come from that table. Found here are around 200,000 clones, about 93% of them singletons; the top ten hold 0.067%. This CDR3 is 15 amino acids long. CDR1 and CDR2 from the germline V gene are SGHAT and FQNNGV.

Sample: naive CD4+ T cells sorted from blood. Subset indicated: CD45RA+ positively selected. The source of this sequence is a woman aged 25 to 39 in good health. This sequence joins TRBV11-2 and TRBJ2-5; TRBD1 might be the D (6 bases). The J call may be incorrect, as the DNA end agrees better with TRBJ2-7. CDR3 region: CASSPTTGIPYEQYF. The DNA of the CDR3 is TGTGCCAGCAGCCCTACCACAGGGATTCCCTACGAGCAGTACTTC.